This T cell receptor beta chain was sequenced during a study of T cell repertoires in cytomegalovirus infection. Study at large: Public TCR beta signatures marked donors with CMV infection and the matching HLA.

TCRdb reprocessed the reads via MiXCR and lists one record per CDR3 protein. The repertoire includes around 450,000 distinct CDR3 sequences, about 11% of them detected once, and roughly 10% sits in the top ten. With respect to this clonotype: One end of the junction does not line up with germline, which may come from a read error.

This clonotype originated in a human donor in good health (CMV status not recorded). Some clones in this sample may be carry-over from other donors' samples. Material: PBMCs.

The chain's CDR3 is CASSLASGGLVF. DNA for the CDR3: TGTGCCAGCAGCTTAGCTAGCGGGGGGCTTGTCTTC. The chain couples TRBV5-4 to TRBJ2-5; 11 bases match TRBD2. Germline CDR1 SGHNT, CDR2 YYREEE (reference sequence). The CDR3 runs 12 residues.